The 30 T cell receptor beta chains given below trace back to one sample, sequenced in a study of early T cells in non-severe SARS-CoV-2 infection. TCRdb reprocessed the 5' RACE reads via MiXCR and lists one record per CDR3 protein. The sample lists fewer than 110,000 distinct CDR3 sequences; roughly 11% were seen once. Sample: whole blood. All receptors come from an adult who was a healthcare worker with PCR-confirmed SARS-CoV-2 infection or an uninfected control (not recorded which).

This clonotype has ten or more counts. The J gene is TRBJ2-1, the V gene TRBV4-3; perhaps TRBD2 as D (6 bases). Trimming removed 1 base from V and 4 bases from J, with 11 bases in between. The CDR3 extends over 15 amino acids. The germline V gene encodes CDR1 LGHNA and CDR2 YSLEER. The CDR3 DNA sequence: TGCGCCAGCAGCCAAGGCCGGGGGTGGTACAATGAGCAGTTCTTC. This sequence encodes CASSQGRGWYNEQFF.

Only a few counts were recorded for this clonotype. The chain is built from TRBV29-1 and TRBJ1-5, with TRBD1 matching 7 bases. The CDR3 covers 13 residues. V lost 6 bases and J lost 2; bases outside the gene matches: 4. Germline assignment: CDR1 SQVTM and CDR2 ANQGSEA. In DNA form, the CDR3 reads TGCAGCGTGGGACAGTCAGGCAATCAGCCCCAGCATTTT. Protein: CSVGQSGNQPQHF.

The CDR3 is CSVGQRSYEQYF. The CDR3 region has the DNA TGCAGCGTGGGACAGCGCTCCTACGAGCAGTACTTC. The chain recombines TRBV29-1 with TRBJ2-7, with 7 bases matching TRBD1. This CDR3 region has 12 residues. CDR1 and CDR2 from the germline V gene are SQVTM and ANQGSEA. V was pared by 6 bases and J by 0 bases, with 2 bases of the junction left unmatched.

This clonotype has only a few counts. CDR3 residues: CASSQDGASSGSAVDTQYF. The CDR3 nucleotides read TGCGCCAGCAGCCAAGACGGAGCTTCAAGCGGGAGTGCAGTGGATACGCAGTATTTT. The rearrangement links TRBV4-1 to TRBJ2-3, with 8 bases aligning to TRBD2. Losses at the gene ends were 0 bases for V and 6 bases for J; bases not matched to a gene: 17. Germline-derived CDR1 and CDR2 are MGHRA and YSYEKL. This CDR3 is 19 amino acids long.

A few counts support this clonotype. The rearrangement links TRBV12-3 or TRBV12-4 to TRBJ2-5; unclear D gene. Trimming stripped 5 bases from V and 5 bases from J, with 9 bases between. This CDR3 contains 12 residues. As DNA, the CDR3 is TGTGCCAGCAGTCCCCCCGATGAGACCCAGTACTTC. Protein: CASSPPDETQYF.

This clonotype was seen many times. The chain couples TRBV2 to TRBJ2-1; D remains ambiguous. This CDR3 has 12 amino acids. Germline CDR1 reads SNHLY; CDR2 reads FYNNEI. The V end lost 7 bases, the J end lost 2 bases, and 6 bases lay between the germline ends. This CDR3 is CASKNPYNEQFF. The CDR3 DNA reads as TGTGCCAGCAAAAACCCCTACAATGAGCAGTTCTTC. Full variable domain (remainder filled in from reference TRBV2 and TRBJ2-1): EPEVTQTPSHQVTQMGQEVILRCVPISNHLYFYWYRQILGQKVEFLVSFYNNEISEKSEIFDDQFSVERPDGSNFTLKIRSTKLEDSAMYFCASKNPYNEQFFGPGTRLTVL.

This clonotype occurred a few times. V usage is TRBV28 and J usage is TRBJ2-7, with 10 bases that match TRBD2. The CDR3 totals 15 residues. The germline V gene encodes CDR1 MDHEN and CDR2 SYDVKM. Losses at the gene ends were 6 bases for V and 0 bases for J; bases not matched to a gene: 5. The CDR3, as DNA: TGTGCCAGCAGCCCAGCGGGAGGGCCCTCCTACGAGCAGTACTTC. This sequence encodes CASSPAGGPSYEQYF.

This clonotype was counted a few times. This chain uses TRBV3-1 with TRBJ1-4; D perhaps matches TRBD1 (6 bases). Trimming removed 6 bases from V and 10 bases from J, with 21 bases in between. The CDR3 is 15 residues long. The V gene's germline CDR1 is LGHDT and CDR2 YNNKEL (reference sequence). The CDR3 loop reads CASSRLGTREGKLFF. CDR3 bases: TGTGCCAGCAGTCGACTCGGGACAAGGGAAGGAAAACTGTTTTTT.

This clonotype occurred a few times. CDR3 DNA sequence: TGTGCCAGCAGTTTAACAGGGGGCTTCTTTCCCGAGCAGTACTTC. Its translation is CASSLTGGFFPEQYF. This chain uses TRBV28 with TRBJ2-7; TRBD1 agrees at 9 bases. The V gene's germline CDR1 is MDHEN and CDR2 SYDVKM. V shed 2 bases and J 6 bases; nucleotides not matched to a gene: 8. CDR3 length: 15 residues.

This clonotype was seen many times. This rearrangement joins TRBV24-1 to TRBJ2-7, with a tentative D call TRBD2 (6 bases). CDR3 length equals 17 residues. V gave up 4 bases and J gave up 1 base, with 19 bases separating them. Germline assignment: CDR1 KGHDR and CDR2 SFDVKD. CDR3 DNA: TGTGCCACCAGTGAATACTCCGGGACTTATAATTCCTACGAGCAGTACTTC. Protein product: CATSEYSGTYNSYEQYF.

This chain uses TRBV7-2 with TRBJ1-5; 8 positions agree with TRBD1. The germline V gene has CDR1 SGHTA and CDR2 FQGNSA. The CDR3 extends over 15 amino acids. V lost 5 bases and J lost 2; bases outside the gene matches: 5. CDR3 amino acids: CASSQGARGNQPQHF. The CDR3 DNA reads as TGTGCCAGCAGCCAGGGGGCGCGAGGCAATCAGCCCCAGCATTTT.

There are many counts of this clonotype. CDR3 in DNA: TGTGCCAGCAGCTTAGAAGGGACTTCCTACAATGAGCAGTTCTTC. It translates to CASSLEGTSYNEQFF. The genes are TRBV7-9 and TRBJ2-1, with D possibly matching TRBD2 (6 bases). The CDR3 consists of 15 residues. Trimming pared 1 base from V and 1 base from J, leaving 8 bases between. Germline-derived CDR1 and CDR2 are SEHNR and FQNEAQ (reference sequence).

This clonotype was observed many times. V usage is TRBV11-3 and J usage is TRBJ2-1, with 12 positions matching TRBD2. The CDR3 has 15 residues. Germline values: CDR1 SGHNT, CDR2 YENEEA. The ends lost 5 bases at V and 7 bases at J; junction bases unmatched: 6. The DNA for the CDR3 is TGTGCCAGCAGCCCACTAGCGGGAGGATCAAATGAGCAGTTCTTC. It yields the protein CASSPLAGGSNEQFF.

CDR3 in amino acids: CSEEGLAGDTQYF. CDR3 bases: TGCAGTGAAGAGGGACTAGCGGGAGATACGCAGTATTTT. The chain joins TRBV20-1 to TRBJ2-3; the match to TRBD2 covers 12 bases. CDR1 and CDR2 (germline): DFQATT, SNEGSKA (reference sequence). The CDR3 has 13 residues. The junction had 4 bases not matched to a gene; V was cut back by 7 bases and J by 5 bases.

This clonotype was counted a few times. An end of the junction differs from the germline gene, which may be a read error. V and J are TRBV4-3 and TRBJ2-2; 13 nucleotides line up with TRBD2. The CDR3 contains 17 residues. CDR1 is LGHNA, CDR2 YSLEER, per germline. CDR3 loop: CASSQGGTSGIGGELVF. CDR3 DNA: TGCGCCAGCAGCCAAGGCGGGACTAGCGGGATTGGCGGGGAGCTGGTTTTT.

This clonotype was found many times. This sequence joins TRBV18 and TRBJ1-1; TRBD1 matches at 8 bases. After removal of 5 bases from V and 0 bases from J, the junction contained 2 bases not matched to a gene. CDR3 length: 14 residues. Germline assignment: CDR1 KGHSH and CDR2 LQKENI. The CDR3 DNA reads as TGTGCCAGCTCAAGACAGGGGATGAACACTGAAGCTTTCTTT. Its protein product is CASSRQGMNTEAFF.

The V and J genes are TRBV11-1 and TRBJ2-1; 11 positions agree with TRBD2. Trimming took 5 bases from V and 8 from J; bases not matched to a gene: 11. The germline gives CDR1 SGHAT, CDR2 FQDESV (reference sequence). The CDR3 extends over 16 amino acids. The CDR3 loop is CASSAVAGGRYDEQFF. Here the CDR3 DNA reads TGTGCCAGCAGCGCCGTAGCGGGAGGGCGTTACGATGAGCAGTTCTTC.

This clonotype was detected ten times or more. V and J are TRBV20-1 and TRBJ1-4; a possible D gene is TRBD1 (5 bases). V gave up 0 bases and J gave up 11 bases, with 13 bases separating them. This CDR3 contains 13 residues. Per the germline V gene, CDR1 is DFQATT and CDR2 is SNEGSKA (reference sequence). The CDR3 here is CSAREDTSGKLFF. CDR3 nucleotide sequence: TGCAGTGCTAGAGAGGACACCTCCGGGAAACTGTTTTTT.

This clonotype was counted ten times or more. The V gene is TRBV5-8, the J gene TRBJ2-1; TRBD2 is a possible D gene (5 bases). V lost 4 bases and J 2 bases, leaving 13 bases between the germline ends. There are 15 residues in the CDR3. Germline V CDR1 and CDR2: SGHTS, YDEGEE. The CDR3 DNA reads TGTGCCAGCAGCCGCGAGGGCGTCGCCTACAATGAGCAGTTCTTC. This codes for CASSREGVAYNEQFF.

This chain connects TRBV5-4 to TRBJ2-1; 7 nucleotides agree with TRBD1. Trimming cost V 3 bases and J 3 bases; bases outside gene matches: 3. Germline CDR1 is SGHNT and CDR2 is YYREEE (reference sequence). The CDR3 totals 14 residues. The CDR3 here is CASSSQGVYNEQFF. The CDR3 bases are TGTGCCAGCAGCTCCCAGGGGGTCTACAATGAGCAGTTCTTC.

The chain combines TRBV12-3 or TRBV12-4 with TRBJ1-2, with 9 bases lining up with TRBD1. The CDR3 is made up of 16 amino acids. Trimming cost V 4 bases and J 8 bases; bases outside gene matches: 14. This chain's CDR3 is CASSSRGTGQGKGYTF. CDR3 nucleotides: TGTGCCAGCAGTTCAAGGGGGACGGGACAGGGAAAAGGCTACACCTTC.

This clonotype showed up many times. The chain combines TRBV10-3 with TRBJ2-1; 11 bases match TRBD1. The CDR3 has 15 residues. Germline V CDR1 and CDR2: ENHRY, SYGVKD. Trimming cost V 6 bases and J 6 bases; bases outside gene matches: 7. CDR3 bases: TGTGCCATCAGCCCCCCGGACAGGGGGCCCAATGAGCAGTTCTTC. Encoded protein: CAISPPDRGPNEQFF.

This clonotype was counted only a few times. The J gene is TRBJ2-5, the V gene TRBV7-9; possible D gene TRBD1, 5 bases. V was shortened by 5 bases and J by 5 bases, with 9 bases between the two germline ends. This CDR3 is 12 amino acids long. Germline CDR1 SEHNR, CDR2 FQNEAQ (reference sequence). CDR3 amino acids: CASSLGVETQYF. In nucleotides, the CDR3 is TGTGCCAGCAGCCTAGGGGTGGAGACCCAGTACTTC.

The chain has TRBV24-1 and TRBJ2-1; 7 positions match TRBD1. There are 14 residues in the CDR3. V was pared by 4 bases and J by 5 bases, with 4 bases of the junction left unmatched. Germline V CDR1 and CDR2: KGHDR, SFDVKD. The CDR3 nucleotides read TGTGCCACCAGTGAGACAGGGATACACAATGAGCAGTTCTTC. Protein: CATSETGIHNEQFF.

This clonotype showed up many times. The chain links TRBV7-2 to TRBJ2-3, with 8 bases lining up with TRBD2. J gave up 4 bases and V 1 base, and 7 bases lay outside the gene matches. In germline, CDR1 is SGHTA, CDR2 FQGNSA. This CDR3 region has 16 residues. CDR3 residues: CASSLEFLAGPDTQYF. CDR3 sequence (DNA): TGTGCCAGCAGCTTAGAATTCCTAGCGGGCCCAGATACGCAGTATTTT.

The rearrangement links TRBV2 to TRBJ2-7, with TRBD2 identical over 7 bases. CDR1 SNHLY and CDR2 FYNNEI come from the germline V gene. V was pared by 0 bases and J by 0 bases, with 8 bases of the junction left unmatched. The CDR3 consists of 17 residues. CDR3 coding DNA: TGTGCCAGCAGTGAAGCTCATGCGGGAGACCTCTCCTACGAGCAGTACTTC. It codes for CASSEAHAGDLSYEQYF.

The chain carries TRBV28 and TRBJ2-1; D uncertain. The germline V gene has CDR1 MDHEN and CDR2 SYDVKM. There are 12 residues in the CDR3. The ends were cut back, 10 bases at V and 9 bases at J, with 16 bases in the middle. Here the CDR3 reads CATENSGSEQFF. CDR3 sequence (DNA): TGTGCCACCGAAAACAGTGGGTCTGAGCAGTTCTTC.

The CDR3 loop reads CASSFDGAKNIQYF. Written as DNA, the CDR3 is TGTGCCAGCAGCTTCGACGGAGCCAAAAACATTCAGTACTTC. The genes are TRBV5-5 and TRBJ2-4; D gene uncertain. V lost 2 bases and J 0 bases, leaving 6 bases between the germline ends. From germline, CDR1 is SGHKS and CDR2 YYEKEE (reference sequence). The CDR3 spans 14 residues. The full variable domain, rest sourced from reference TRBV5-5 and TRBJ2-4, is DAGVTQSPTHLIKTRGQQVTLRCSPISGHKSVSWYQQVLGQGPQFIFQYYEKEERGRGNFPDRFSARQFPNYSSELNVNALLLGDSALYLCASSFDGAKNIQYFGAGTRLSVL.

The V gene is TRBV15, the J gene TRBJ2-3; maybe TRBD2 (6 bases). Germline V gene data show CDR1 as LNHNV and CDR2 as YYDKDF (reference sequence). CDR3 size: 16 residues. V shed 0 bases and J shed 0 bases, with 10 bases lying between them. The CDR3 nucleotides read TGTGCCACCAGCAGAGAGATCGGGACTAGCACAGATACGCAGTATTTT. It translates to CATSREIGTSTDTQYF.

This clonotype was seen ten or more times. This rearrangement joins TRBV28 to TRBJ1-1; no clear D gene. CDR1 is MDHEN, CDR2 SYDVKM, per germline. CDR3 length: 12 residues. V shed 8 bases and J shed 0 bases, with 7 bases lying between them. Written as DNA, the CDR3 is TGTGCCAGCGACACTTTGAACACTGAAGCTTTCTTT. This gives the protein CASDTLNTEAFF.